This TCR beta chain originates from a study of blood T cell repertoires in COVID-19. As for the study in general: Sites across the United States, Italy and Spain contributed samples from acute and convalescent COVID-19.

Germline V gene data show CDR1 as SGHTA and CDR2 as FQGNSA. This CDR3 spans 15 amino acids. The V segment lost 5 bases and the J segment 7 bases; nucleotides outside the gene matches: 10. Participants were aged about 18 to 100 years from 20 to 30 US areas. The recovered donors of Cohort 3 showed two negative PCRs, clearance, or symptom resolution. In the original analysis: Researchers report that nucleated cell counts were estimated from reference gene primer amplification. Here immunoSEQ multiplex PCR was the method, and the copy in TCRdb shows in-frame clones only, minus some. V and J calls and clone size follow that table, whereas D and trimming were derived from the DNA. Of about 150,000 clones listed, around 80% were seen once; the top ten hold around 7.7%.

V gene TRBV7-2 combines with J gene TRBJ1-4, with 7 nucleotides matching TRBD1. The material sequenced was PBMCs or T cells enriched from blood (not recorded which). The source is a man over 45 who had recovered from COVID-19. The CDR3 sequence: CASSPNRGQTEKLFF. The CDR3 nucleotides read TGTGCCAGCAGCCCCAACAGGGGCCAGACTGAAAAACTGTTTTTT.